This T cell receptor beta chain emerged from a study of T cells in localized non-small cell lung cancer. Germline V gives CDR1 MNHGY, CDR2 SAAAGT. Trimming took 10 bases from V and 4 from J; bases not matched to a gene: 7. CDR3 length: 13 amino acids. Adjacent lung tissue lacking atypia was obtained at a distance of at least 2 cm from the tumor margin. The study's findings and limits: Turning up in adjacent lung were a median approximately 50 of the top 100 tumor clones. Peak T cell clonality was found in uninvolved adjacent lung, exceeding tumor. Longer overall survival associated with higher blood T cell density; shorter survival with higher adjacent-lung clonality.

This clone has just one count. No antigen is known for it. Profiling relied on immunoSEQ multiplex PCR, and the TCRdb table lists in-frame clones only, not all of them. The sample yields 2,500 or so clones, roughly 26% seen once. The chain links TRBV6-8 to TRBJ1-5, with 7 bases lining up with TRBD1. The TCR originated in a female donor with stage II lung adenocarcinoma. Sequencing used normal lung tissue next to the tumor, obtained before any cancer treatment. The CDR3 DNA follows: TGTGCCACACCGGGACAGCGGAATCAGCCCCAGCATTTT. Residues: CATPGQRNQPQHF.